The rows below give T cell receptor beta chains drawn from one sample of a study of T cell repertoires in cytomegalovirus infection. The antigens these receptors bind are not known. TCRdb called the reads again in MiXCR, with one record for every CDR3 protein. Here the sample spans roughly 340,000 distinct CDR3 sequences, almost 30% being singletons. Sequencing was performed on cultured PBMCs, taken from culture after CMV antigen stimulation. The receptors originated from a human donor in good health (CMV status not recorded). Some clones in this sample may be carry-over from other donors' samples. Each CDR3 is given with its conserved first and last residue. The D gene is left open where the match is weak. For some rows the clone size is stated as once, few or many, or as a class when expanded; others skip it.

D,size,length,J,V,DNA,CDR3
.,.,15,TRBJ1-1,TRBV29-1,TGCAGCGGCACCGCTGCGGGACATATGAACACTGAAGCTTTCTTT,CSGTAAGHMNTEAFF
TRBD2,.,13,TRBJ2-5,TRBV10-2,TGCGCCAGCACGATGGGACTACAAGAGACCCAGTACTTC,CASTMGLQETQYF
.,few,15,TRBJ2-7,TRBV5-6,TGTGCCAGCAGCACTCACGTCCCCATGGGCTACGAGCAGTACTTC,CASSTHVPMGYEQYF
.,.,14,TRBJ1-2,TRBV12-3/TRBV12-4,TGTGCCAGCACCCTTCGACCGACTGGGAGTGGCTACACCTTC,CASTLRPTGSGYTF
.,.,14,TRBJ2-1,TRBV10-3,TGTGCCATCAGTGAGGAGGACTTAGACAATGAGCAGTTCTTC,CAISEEDLDNEQFF
.,many,15,TRBJ1-6,TRBV5-4,TGTGCCAGCAGCTTGGGGGGCCTCTATAATTCACCCCTCCACTTT,CASSLGGLYNSPLHF
.,.,15,TRBJ2-2,TRBV14,TGTGCCAGCAGCCAAGTCGGGGGGCATACCGGGGAGCTGTTTTTT,CASSQVGGHTGELFF
TRBD1,few,14,TRBJ1-1,TRBV7-6,TGTGCCAGCAGTTCGGGACAGCAGAACACTGAAGCTTTCTTT,CASSSGQQNTEAFF
TRBD1,few,16,TRBJ2-5,TRBV28,TGTGCCAGCAGCCTAATAGGACAGGGGGCAGGAGAGACCCAGTACTTC,CASSLIGQGAGETQYF
.,.,17,TRBJ1-1,TRBV28,TGTGCCAGCAGTCCCATCGAACCTCGGGCCTTGAACACTGAAGCTTTCTTT,CASSPIEPRALNTEAFF
.,.,16,TRBJ2-5,TRBV27,TGTGCCAGCAGTTTATCGCGCTGGGCGGGGCTAGAGACCCAGTACTTC,CASSLSRWAGLETQYF
.,.,16,TRBJ1-1,TRBV4-2,TGTGCCAGCAGCCAAGTTGACAGTATTCCGAACACTGAAGCTTTCTTT,CASSQVDSIPNTEAFF
.,.,11,TRBJ2-1,TRBV12-3/TRBV12-4,TGTGCCAGCAGGGCCCTAGGTGGGCAGTTCTTC,CASRALGGQFF
TRBD1,.,13,TRBJ2-7,TRBV2,TGTGCCGGGGGACAGGGGAACTCCTACGAGCAGTACTTC,CAGGQGNSYEQYF
.,few,14,TRBJ1-1,TRBV12-3/TRBV12-4,TGTGCCAGCAGCCCCGGGCATGGGGACACTGAAGCTTTCTTT,CASSPGHGDTEAFF
.,.,15,TRBJ1-2,TRBV10-3,TGTGCCATCAGTGATGAATTCGGTCACGGCTATGGCTACACCTTC,CAISDEFGHGYGYTF
.,few,17,TRBJ1-3,TRBV5-5,TGTGCCAGCAGCTTGGGAAGCGGGATCCGCTCTGGAAACACCATATATTTT,CASSLGSGIRSGNTIYF
.,.,15,TRBJ1-6,TRBV10-3,TGTGCCATCAGTGAAGACGGCCACGGGGATTCACCCCTCCACTTT,CAISEDGHGDSPLHF
.,.,13,TRBJ1-6,TRBV28,TGTGCTTCAGGGCAGGGCAACAATTCACCCCTCCACTTT,CASGQGNNSPLHF
.,.,15,TRBJ2-2,TRBV27,TGTGCCAGCAGTTGGGCAGGGGAGGGTACCGGGGAGCTGTTTTTT,CASSWAGEGTGELFF
TRBD1,.,16,TRBJ2-2,TRBV18,TGTGCCAGCTCACCCTTGGACAGGGCGAACACCGGGGAGCTGTTTTTT,CASSPLDRANTGELFF
TRBD1,.,16,TRBJ2-1,TRBV7-9,TGTGCCAGCAGCTCCGGGACAGGGTATGGGGGGGATGAGCAGTTCTTC,CASSSGTGYGGDEQFF